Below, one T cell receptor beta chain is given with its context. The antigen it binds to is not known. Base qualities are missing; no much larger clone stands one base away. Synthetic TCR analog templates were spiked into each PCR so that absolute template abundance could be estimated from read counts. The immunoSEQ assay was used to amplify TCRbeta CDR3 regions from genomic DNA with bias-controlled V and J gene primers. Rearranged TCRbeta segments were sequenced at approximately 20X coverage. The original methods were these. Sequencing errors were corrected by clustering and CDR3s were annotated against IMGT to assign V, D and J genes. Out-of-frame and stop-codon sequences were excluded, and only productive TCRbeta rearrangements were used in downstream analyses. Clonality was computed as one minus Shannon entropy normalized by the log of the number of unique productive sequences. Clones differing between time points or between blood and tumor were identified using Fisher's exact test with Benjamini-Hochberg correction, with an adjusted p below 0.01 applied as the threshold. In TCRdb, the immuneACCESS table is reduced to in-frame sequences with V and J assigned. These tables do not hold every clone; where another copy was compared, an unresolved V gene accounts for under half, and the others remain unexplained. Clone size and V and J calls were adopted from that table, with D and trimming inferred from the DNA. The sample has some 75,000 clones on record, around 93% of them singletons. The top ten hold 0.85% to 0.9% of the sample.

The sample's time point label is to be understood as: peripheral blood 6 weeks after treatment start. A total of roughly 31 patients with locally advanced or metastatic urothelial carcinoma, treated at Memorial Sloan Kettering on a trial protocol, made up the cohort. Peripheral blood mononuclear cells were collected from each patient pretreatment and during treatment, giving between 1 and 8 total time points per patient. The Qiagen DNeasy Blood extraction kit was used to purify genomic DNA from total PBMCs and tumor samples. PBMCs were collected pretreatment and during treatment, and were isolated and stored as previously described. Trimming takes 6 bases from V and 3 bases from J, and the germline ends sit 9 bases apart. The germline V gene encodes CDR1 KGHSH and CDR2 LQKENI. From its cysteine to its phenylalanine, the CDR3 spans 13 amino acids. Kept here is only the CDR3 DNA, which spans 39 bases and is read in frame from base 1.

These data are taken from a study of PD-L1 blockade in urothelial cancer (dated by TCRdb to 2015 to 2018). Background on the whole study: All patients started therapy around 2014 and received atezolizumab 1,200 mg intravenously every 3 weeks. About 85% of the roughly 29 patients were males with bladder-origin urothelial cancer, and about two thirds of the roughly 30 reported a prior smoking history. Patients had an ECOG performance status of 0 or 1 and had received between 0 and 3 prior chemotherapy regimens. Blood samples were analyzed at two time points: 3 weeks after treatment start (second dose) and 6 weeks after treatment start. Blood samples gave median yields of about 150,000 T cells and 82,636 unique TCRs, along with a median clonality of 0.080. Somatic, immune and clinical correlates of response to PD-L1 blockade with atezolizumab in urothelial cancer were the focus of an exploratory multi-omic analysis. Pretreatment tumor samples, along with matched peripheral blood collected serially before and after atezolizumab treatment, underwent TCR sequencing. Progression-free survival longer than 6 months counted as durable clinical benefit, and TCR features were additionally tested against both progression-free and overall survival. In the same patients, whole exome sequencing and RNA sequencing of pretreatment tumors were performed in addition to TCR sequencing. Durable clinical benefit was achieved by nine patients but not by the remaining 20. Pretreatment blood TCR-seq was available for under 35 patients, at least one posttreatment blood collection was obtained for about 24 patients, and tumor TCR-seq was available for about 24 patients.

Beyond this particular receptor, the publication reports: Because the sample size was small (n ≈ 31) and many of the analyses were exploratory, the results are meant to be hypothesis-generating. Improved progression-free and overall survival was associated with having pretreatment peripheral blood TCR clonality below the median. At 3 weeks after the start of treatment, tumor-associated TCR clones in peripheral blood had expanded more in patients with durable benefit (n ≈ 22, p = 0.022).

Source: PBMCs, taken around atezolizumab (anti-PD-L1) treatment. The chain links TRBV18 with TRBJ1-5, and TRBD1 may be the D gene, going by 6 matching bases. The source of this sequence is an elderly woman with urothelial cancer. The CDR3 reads CASSGDNNQPQHF. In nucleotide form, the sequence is TGTGCCAGCTCTGGGGACAACAATCAGCCCCAGCATTTT.